This entry concerns a single T cell receptor (beta chain). Its antigen is as yet unknown. Second doses that came at about 4 or about 12 weeks were put together. The data were produced by immunoSEQ multiplex PCR, yet TCRdb's version contains in-frame clones alone and is incomplete. Of some 130,000 clones in the sample, roughly 91% are singletons; the top ten hold 6% to 7.5%. These data belong to a study of T cell responses to AZD1222 COVID-19 vaccine. Study-wide results and caveats: Females made up more of the donors, who were largely white British, and clonal diversity may have come out too low.

The TCR originated in an adult who received the AZD1222 COVID-19 vaccine. Material: peripheral blood, obtained 28 days after the second AZD1222 dose.

The DNA of the CDR3 is TGTGCCAGCAGCCTTCGACAGGGAATTGACACCATATATTTT. Its protein product is CASSLRQGIDTIYF. The chain has TRBV14 and TRBJ1-3, with 7 bases identical to TRBD1. V shed 4 bases and J 8 bases; nucleotides not matched to a gene: 8. This CDR3 spans 14 amino acids. CDR1 and CDR2 (germline): SGHDN, FVKESK. Based on the CDR3 plus reference TRBV14 and TRBJ1-3, the full variable domain is EAGVTQFPSHSVIEKGQTVTLRCDPISGHDNLYWYRRVMGKEIKFLLHFVKESKQDESGMPNNRFLAERTGGTYSTLKVQPAELEDSGVYFCASSLRQGIDTIYFGEGSWLTVV.